The rows below give T cell receptor beta chains drawn from one sample of a study of blood T cell repertoires in COVID-19. The protocol was immunoSEQ multiplex PCR, while the TCRdb copy is restricted to in-frame clones and leaves out a portion. The sample consists of about 180,000 clones, approximately 86% of them appearing once. The specimen sequenced was peripheral blood. The receptors derive from a woman in her 30s with active or convalescent COVID-19. CDR3s leave out the opening cysteine and the closing phenylalanine or tryptophan. Each record gives: J gene, V gene, clone size, CDR3 protein. Rows give clone size only sometimes, using once, few, many, or a class for an expanded clone.

TRBJ2-2,TRBV2,NA,ASKGTQNTGELF
TRBJ1-1,TRBV11-3,NA,ASSSRQMPTEAF
TRBJ1-2,TRBV11-2,few,ASSLRDRGTYGYT
TRBJ1-3,TRBV13,NA,ASSFRDRGKSSGNTIY
TRBJ2-1,TRBV11-2,NA,ASRSTGNPTYNEQF
TRBJ2-7,TRBV14,NA,ASSLTGTSAEQY
TRBJ2-1,TRBV6-2/TRBV6-3,NA,ASSYSLAGGGNEQF
TRBJ2-1,TRBV6-5,NA,ASSPLLASNEQF
TRBJ2-7,TRBV27,NA,ASSLGQTYEQY
TRBJ1-4,TRBV6-5,NA,ASRRQGREKLF
TRBJ1-2,TRBV12-3/TRBV12-4,NA,ASSLTPGYGYT
TRBJ1-2,TRBV14,NA,ASSPYGQEGNYGYT
TRBJ1-6,TRBV27,NA,ASSLDFSGFGGRDSPLH
TRBJ2-7,TRBV28,NA,ASSLLAGGYEQY
TRBJ1-1,TRBV7-6,NA,ASSSVIGDTEAF
TRBJ2-7,TRBV9,once,ASSQRGERESYEQY
TRBJ2-5,TRBV6-5,NA,SSRTGHLQETQY
TRBJ1-5,TRBV6-5,NA,ASSSGFNQPQH
TRBJ2-5,TRBV19,NA,ASSSPGLASGETQY
TRBJ1-4,TRBV4-1,once,ASSHLEKGSSEKLF
TRBJ2-2,TRBV11-3,NA,ASSNRDTGELF
TRBJ2-5,TRBV11-2,once,ASSRGQLQETQY
TRBJ1-2,TRBV11-2,NA,ASSSPGGNYGYT
TRBJ2-5,TRBV29-1,NA,SPPPTGQETQY
TRBJ2-1,TRBV6-4,NA,ASSYQIGVGEQF
TRBJ1-1,TRBV7-9,NA,ASSLKGRGTEAF
TRBJ2-2,TRBV7-9,NA,ASSLAGTGTTGELF
TRBJ2-3,TRBV2,NA,ASSPNTGVSDTQY
TRBJ2-1,TRBV19,NA,ASTLDPTNEQF
TRBJ2-5,TRBV6-1,NA,ASSEIGGQGGETQY
TRBJ2-5,TRBV6-1,NA,ASSERIRTSGETQY
TRBJ2-7,TRBV27,NA,ASRKTGTLSYEQY
TRBJ2-2,TRBV5-4,NA,ASSLVQGNTGELF
TRBJ2-3,TRBV6-4,NA,ASSDKGGATDTQY
TRBJ2-5,TRBV27,few,ASSPGLLSVTQY
TRBJ1-1,TRBV6-5,NA,ASSYATRGIEAF
TRBJ2-2,TRBV27,NA,ASSLWGGAGELF
TRBJ1-3,TRBV19,NA,ASSPGGSGNTIY
TRBJ2-1,TRBV7-7,NA,ASSPTWSGEQF
TRBJ2-3,TRBV3-1/TRBV3-2,NA,ASSHPSGGPDTITDTQY
TRBJ2-3,TRBV2,NA,ASSEEGGNRDSRRDTQY
TRBJ1-5,TRBV5-6,NA,ASSLYVTANTQPQH